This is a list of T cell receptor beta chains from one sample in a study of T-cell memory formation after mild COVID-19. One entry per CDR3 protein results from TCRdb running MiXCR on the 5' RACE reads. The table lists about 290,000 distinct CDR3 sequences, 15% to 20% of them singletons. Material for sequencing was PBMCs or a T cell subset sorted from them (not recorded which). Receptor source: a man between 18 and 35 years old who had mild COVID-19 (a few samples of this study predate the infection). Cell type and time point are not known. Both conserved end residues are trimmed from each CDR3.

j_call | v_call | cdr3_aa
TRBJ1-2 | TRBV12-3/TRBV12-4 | ASSLFTGIGYGYT
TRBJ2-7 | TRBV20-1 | SATDRSGASYEQY
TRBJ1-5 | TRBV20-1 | SALSGANGNQPQH
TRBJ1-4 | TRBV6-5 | ASRLGRREKLF
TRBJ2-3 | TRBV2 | ASSVQGAQDTQY
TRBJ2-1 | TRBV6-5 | ASSRGGVVNEQF
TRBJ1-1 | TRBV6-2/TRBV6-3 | ASSYWRGQTEAF
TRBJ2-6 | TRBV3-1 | ASSQDLSGANVLT
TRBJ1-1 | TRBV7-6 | ASSNQGARTEAF
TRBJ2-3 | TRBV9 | ASSVIGAGGSDTQY
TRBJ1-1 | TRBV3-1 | ASSHDPGVVRGEAF
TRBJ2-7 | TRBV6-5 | ASRTGQELTYEQY
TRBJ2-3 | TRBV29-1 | SVLGGAGGTDTQY
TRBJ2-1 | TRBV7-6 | ASSQRYGRYNEQF
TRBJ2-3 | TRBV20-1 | SARLGEGANADTQY
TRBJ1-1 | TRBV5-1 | ASSLGRDGEAF
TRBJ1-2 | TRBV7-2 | ASSLGPGGYGYT